Listed below are T cell receptor beta chains from one sample, sequenced in a study of cytomegalovirus exposure and HLA in healthy donors. Clones were sequenced by immunoSEQ multiplex PCR, and TCRdb holds only the in-frame ones, with some missing. This listing includes roughly 62,000 clones. Material: PBMCs. These TCRs come from a woman aged 18 to 35 in good health and CMV-seronegative. The CDR3 runs from the conserved cysteine through the conserved F or W. A D gene is named only where the DNA matches it firmly.

V gene: TRBV5-1; D gene: TRBD2; J gene: TRBJ2-5; CDR3 DNA: TGCGCCAGCAACAGCGGGGAACAAGAGACCCAGTACTTC; CDR3 protein: CASNSGEQETQYF
V gene: TRBV5-1; D gene: TRBD2; J gene: TRBJ2-1; CDR3 DNA: TGCGCCAGCAGCTTGGTACGTGGCGGGGGGACGAATTACAATGAGCAGTTCTTC; CDR3 protein: CASSLVRGGGTNYNEQFF
V gene: TRBV30; D gene: -; J gene: TRBJ1-4; CDR3 DNA: TGTGCCTGGAGTGTACTTCCAACTAATGAAAAACTGTTTTTT; CDR3 protein: CAWSVLPTNEKLFF
V gene: TRBV6-6; D gene: TRBD2; J gene: TRBJ2-3; CDR3 DNA: TGTGCCAGCAGATTAAGCGGGAGGGACACAGATACGCAGTATTTT; CDR3 protein: CASRLSGRDTDTQYF
V gene: TRBV5-6; D gene: -; J gene: TRBJ2-1; CDR3 DNA: TGTGCCAGCAGCGCTTACAGGGTCGGCGGCAATGAGCAGTTCTTC; CDR3 protein: CASSAYRVGGNEQFF
V gene: TRBV6-5; D gene: TRBD1; J gene: TRBJ1-4; CDR3 DNA: TGTGCCAGCAGTGGAAGGACAGGGGGGGATGAAAAACTGTTTTTT; CDR3 protein: CASSGRTGGDEKLFF
V gene: TRBV5-4; D gene: -; J gene: TRBJ1-6; CDR3 DNA: TGTGCCAGCAGCTTGGCGCATACAAGTAACTCCTATAATTCACCCCTCCACTTT; CDR3 protein: CASSLAHTSNSYNSPLHF
V gene: TRBV29-1; D gene: TRBD1; J gene: TRBJ1-5; CDR3 DNA: TGCAGCGTTGAGGTCGGGACAGGGGGCAATCAGCCCCAGCATTTT; CDR3 protein: CSVEVGTGGNQPQHF
V gene: TRBV9; D gene: -; J gene: TRBJ2-2; CDR3 DNA: TGTGCCAGCAGCGTAGCTGGCGGGAACACCGGGGAGCTGTTTTTT; CDR3 protein: CASSVAGGNTGELFF
V gene: TRBV6-4; D gene: TRBD2; J gene: TRBJ2-2; CDR3 DNA: TGTGCCAGCAGTGACGGGACTAGCACCGGGGAGCTGTTTTTT; CDR3 protein: CASSDGTSTGELFF
V gene: TRBV5-1; D gene: -; J gene: TRBJ1-1; CDR3 DNA: TGCGCCAGCAGCTTGTATAGGGGAGGCACTGAAGCTTTCTTT; CDR3 protein: CASSLYRGGTEAFF
V gene: TRBV29-1; D gene: TRBD1; J gene: TRBJ1-4; CDR3 DNA: TGCAGCGTGCGCCGGGACAGCTACGAAAAACTGTTTTTT; CDR3 protein: CSVRRDSYEKLFF
V gene: TRBV6-6; D gene: -; J gene: TRBJ2-6; CDR3 DNA: TGTGCCAGCAGCTCCTTCCTGGGAGGCGTCCTGACTTTC; CDR3 protein: CASSSFLGGVLTF
V gene: TRBV30; D gene: -; J gene: TRBJ2-7; CDR3 DNA: TGTGCCTGGAGTGTAAAACGGCTGCGGATTGACGCCTACGAGCAGTACTTC; CDR3 protein: CAWSVKRLRIDAYEQYF
V gene: TRBV6-5; D gene: TRBD1; J gene: TRBJ2-7; CDR3 DNA: TGTGCCAGCAGAACCCAGACAGGGAGCGCCTACGAGCAGTACTTC; CDR3 protein: CASRTQTGSAYEQYF
V gene: TRBV28; D gene: -; J gene: TRBJ1-5; CDR3 DNA: TGTGCCAGCAGGGGAGGTGGGGGATGGGATCAGCCCCAGCATTTT; CDR3 protein: CASRGGGGWDQPQHF
V gene: TRBV18; D gene: -; J gene: TRBJ2-5; CDR3 DNA: TGTGCCAGCTCACCATTGGAGGGAGGAGAGACCCAGTACTTC; CDR3 protein: CASSPLEGGETQYF
V gene: TRBV11-3; D gene: -; J gene: TRBJ2-2; CDR3 DNA: TGTGCCAGCAGCTTAGGCAGGGGAGTCACCGGGGAGCTGTTTTTT; CDR3 protein: CASSLGRGVTGELFF
V gene: TRBV30; D gene: TRBD1; J gene: TRBJ1-2; CDR3 DNA: TGTGCCTGGAGTCTAGGGGGCTTAGGGGGCTACACCTTC; CDR3 protein: CAWSLGGLGGYTF
V gene: TRBV4-1; D gene: TRBD1; J gene: TRBJ2-7; CDR3 DNA: TGCGCCAGCAGCCAAGGGCCAGGACAGGCCGTCTACGAGCAGTACTTC; CDR3 protein: CASSQGPGQAVYEQYF
V gene: TRBV5-5; D gene: -; J gene: TRBJ2-5; CDR3 DNA: TGTGCCAGCAGCTTGGTCGCGGAGACCCAGTACTTC; CDR3 protein: CASSLVAETQYF
V gene: TRBV5-1; D gene: TRBD2; J gene: TRBJ2-7; CDR3 DNA: TGCGCCAGCAGCTTGGCGGGGTCTAGCGGAGCCTACGAGCAGTACTTC; CDR3 protein: CASSLAGSSGAYEQYF
V gene: TRBV13; D gene: -; J gene: TRBJ2-1; CDR3 DNA: TGTGCCAGCAGCTCCGGACAGATCCATGAGCAGTTCTTC; CDR3 protein: CASSSGQIHEQFF
V gene: TRBV5-1; D gene: -; J gene: TRBJ2-3; CDR3 DNA: TGCGCCAGCAGCTGGGCCCCAGGGAGCACAGATACGCAGTATTTT; CDR3 protein: CASSWAPGSTDTQYF
V gene: TRBV11-2; D gene: -; J gene: TRBJ1-2; CDR3 DNA: TGTGCCAGCAGCCCCCGGGACTCTGATGGCTACACCTTC; CDR3 protein: CASSPRDSDGYTF
V gene: TRBV13; D gene: TRBD2; J gene: TRBJ2-1; CDR3 DNA: TGTGCCAGCAGCTTGGGACTAGCGGGAGCCGCCCCCTACAATGAGCAGTTCTTC; CDR3 protein: CASSLGLAGAAPYNEQFF
V gene: TRBV7-2; D gene: -; J gene: TRBJ2-7; CDR3 DNA: TGTGCCAGCAAAAGGGCCCCAGGACAACCCTACGAGCAGTACTTC; CDR3 protein: CASKRAPGQPYEQYF
V gene: TRBV15; D gene: TRBD2; J gene: TRBJ2-2; CDR3 DNA: TGTGCCACCAGCAGATTCGGACGGGAGGGAGACACCGGGGAGCTGTTTTTT; CDR3 protein: CATSRFGREGDTGELFF
V gene: TRBV28; D gene: TRBD2; J gene: TRBJ2-7; CDR3 DNA: TGTGCCAGCAGTGACGCCCGACTAGCGGGAGATTACGAGCAGTACTTC; CDR3 protein: CASSDARLAGDYEQYF
V gene: TRBV9; D gene: -; J gene: TRBJ2-1; CDR3 DNA: TGTGCCAGCAGCCGATCCGCTGGACAGAGGGGATACAATGAGCAGTTCTTC; CDR3 protein: CASSRSAGQRGYNEQFF
V gene: TRBV27; D gene: TRBD1; J gene: TRBJ2-7; CDR3 DNA: TGTGCCAGCAGTTTCCTGGGACAGGGGTCACACGAGCAGTACTTC; CDR3 protein: CASSFLGQGSHEQYF
V gene: TRBV10-1; D gene: -; J gene: TRBJ2-2; CDR3 DNA: TGCGCCAGCAGTGACCCCCCGTCGGGCACCGGGGAGCTGTTTTTT; CDR3 protein: CASSDPPSGTGELFF
V gene: TRBV5-1; D gene: -; J gene: TRBJ1-2; CDR3 DNA: TGCGCCAGCAGCTTGGAGTCGGGAGGCGGCTACACCTTC; CDR3 protein: CASSLESGGGYTF
V gene: TRBV10-3; D gene: TRBD1; J gene: TRBJ2-7; CDR3 DNA: TGTGCCATCAGGGGACAGGAGGAGCAGTACTTC; CDR3 protein: CAIRGQEEQYF
V gene: TRBV19; D gene: -; J gene: TRBJ2-3; CDR3 DNA: TGTGCCAGTAGTCTGGGGCAGTCTAGCACAGATACGCAGTATTTT; CDR3 protein: CASSLGQSSTDTQYF
V gene: TRBV5-6; D gene: -; J gene: TRBJ2-7; CDR3 DNA: TGTGCCAGCAGCTTCAGGCAGGGTGGGTCCGAGCAGTACTTC; CDR3 protein: CASSFRQGGSEQYF
V gene: TRBV4-2; D gene: -; J gene: TRBJ2-5; CDR3 DNA: TGTGCCAGCAGTGGGGGGGGCCCTCAAGAGACCCAGTACTTC; CDR3 protein: CASSGGGPQETQYF
V gene: TRBV27; D gene: -; J gene: TRBJ1-1; CDR3 DNA: TGTGCCAGCAGGTCGGTAGTGAACACTGAAGCTTTCTTT; CDR3 protein: CASRSVVNTEAFF